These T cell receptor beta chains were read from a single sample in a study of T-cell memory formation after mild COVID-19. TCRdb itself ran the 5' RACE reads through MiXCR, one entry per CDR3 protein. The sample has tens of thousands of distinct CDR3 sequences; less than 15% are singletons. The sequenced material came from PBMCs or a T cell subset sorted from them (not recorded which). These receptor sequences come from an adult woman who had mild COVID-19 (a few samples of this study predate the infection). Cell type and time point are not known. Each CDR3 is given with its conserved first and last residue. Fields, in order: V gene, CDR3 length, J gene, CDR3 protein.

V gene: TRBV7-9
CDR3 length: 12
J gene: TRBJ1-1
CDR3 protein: CASSSGQDEAFF

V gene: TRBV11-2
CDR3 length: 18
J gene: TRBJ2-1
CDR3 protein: CASSPLYSGGTTNNEQFF

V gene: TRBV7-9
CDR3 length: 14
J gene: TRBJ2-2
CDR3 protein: CASSPGVNTGELFF

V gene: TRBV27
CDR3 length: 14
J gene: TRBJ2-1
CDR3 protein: CASQLMPSYNEQFF

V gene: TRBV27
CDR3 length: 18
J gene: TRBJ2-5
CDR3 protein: CASSPGQGAISGQETQYF

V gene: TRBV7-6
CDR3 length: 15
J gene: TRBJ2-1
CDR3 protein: CASSLAGGQRNEQFF

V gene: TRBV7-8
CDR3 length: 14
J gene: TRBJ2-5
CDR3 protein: CASSILAGQETQYF

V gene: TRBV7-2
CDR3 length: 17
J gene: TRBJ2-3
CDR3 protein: CASRALGGRALADTQYF

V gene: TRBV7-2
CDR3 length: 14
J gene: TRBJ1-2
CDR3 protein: CASSRTGGSDGYTF

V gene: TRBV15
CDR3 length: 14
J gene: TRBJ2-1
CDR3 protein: CATSRVSLWNEQFF